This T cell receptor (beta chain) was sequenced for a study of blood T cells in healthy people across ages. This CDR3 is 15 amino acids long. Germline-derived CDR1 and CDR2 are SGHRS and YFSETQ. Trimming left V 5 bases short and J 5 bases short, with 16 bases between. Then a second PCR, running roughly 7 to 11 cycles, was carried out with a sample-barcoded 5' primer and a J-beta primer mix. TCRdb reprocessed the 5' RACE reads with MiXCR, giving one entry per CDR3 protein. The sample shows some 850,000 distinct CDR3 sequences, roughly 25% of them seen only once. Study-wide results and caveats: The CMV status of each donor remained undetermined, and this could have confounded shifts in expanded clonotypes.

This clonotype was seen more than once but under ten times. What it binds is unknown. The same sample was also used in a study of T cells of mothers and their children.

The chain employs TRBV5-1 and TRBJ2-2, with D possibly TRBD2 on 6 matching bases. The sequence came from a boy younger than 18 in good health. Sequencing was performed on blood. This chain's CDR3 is CASSPGTLRTGELFF. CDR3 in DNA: TGCGCCAGCAGTCCCGGGACTTTGCGGACCGGGGAGCTGTTTTTT.